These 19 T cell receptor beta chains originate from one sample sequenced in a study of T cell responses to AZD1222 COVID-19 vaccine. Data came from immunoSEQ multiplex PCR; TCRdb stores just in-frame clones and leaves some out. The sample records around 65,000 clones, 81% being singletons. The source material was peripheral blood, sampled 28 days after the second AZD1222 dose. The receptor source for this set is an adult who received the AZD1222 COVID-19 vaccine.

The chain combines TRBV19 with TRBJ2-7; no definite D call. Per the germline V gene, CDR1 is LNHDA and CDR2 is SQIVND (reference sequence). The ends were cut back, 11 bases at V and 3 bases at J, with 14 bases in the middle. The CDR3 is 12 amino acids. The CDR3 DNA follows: TGTGCCCCCCAGCCAACCATCTACGAGCAGTACTTC. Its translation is CAPQPTIYEQYF. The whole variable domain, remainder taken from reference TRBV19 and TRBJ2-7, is DGGITQSPKYLFRKEGQNVTLSCEQNLNHDAMYWYRQDPGQGLRLIYYSQIVNDFQKGDIAEGYSVSREKKESFPLTVTSAQKNPTAFYLCAPQPTIYEQYFGPGTRLTVT.

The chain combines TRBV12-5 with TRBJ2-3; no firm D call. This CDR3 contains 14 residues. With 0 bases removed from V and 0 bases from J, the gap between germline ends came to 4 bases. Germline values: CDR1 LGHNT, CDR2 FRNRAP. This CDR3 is CASGLVLSTDTQYF. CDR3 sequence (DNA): TGTGCTAGTGGTTTGGTACTCAGCACAGATACGCAGTATTTT.

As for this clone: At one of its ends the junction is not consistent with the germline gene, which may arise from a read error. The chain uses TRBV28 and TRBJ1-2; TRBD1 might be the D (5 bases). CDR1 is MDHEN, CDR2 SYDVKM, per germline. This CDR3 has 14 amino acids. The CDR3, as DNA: TGTGCCAGCAGGATAGGGGCCTCTTCACCGGGCTACACCTTT. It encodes CASRIGASSPGYTF.

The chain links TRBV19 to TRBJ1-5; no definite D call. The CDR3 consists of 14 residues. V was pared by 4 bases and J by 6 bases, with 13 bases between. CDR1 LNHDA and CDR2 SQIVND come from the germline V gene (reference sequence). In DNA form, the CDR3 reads TGTGCCAGTAGTACCGAACTTTCGGGTCAGCCCCAGCATTTT. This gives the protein CASSTELSGQPQHF.

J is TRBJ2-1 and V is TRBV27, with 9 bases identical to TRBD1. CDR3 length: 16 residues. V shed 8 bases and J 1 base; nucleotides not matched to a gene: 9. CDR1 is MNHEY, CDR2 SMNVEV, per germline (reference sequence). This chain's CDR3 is CASRPAGTGSYNEQFF. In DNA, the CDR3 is TGTGCCAGCCGCCCCGCCGGGACAGGGTCCTACAATGAGCAGTTCTTC.

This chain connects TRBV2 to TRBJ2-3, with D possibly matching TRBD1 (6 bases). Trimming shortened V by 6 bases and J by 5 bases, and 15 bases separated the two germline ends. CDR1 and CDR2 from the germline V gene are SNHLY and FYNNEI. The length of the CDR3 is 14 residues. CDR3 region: CASSLTGREDTQYF. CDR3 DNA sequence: TGTGCCAGCAGCCTAACAGGGAGAGAAGATACGCAGTATTTT.

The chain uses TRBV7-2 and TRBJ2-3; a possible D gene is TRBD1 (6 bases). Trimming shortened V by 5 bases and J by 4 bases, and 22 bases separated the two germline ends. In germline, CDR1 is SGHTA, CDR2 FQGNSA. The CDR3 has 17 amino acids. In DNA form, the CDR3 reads TGTGCCAGCAGCCGTCCGACATTCCACAGGGATCCAGATACGCAGTATTTT. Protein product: CASSRPTFHRDPDTQYF. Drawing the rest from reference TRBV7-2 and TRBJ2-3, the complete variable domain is GAGVSQSPSNKVTEKGKDVELRCDPISGHTALYWYRQSLGQGLEFLIYFQGNSAPDKSGLPSDRFSAERTGGSVSTLTIQRTQQEDSAVYLCASSRPTFHRDPDTQYFGPGTRLTVL.

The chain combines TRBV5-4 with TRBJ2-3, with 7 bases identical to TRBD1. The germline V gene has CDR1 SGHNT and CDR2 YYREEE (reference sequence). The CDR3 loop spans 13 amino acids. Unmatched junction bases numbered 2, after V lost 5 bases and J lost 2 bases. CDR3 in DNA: TGTGCCAGCAGGGGACAGAACACAGATACGCAGTATTTT. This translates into CASRGQNTDTQYF.

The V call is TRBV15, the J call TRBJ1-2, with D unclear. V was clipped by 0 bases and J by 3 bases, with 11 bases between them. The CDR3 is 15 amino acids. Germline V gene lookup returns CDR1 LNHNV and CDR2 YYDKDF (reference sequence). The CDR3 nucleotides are TGTGCCACCAGCAGAGATTTGGCGGACTACTATGGCTACACCTTC. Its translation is CATSRDLADYYGYTF.

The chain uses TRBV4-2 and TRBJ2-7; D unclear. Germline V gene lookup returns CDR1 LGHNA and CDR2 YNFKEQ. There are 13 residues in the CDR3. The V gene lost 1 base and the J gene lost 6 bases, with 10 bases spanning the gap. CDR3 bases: TGTGCCAGCAGCCAAGTTCCCCAGCGCGAGCAGTACTTC. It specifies CASSQVPQREQYF.

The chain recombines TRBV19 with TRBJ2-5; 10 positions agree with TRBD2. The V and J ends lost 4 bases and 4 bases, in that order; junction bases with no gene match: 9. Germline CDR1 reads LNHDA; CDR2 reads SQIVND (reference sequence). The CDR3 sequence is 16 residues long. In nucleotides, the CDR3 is TGTGCCAGTAGTACAATAGCGGGAGGACTCGGAGAGACCCAGTACTTC. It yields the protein CASSTIAGGLGETQYF.

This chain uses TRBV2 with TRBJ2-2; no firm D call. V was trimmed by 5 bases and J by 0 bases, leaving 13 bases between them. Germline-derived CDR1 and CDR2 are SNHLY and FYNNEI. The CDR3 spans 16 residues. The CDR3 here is CASSRVRRSNTGELFF. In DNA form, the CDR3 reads TGTGCCAGCAGTAGGGTTCGCCGGTCGAACACCGGGGAGCTGTTTTTT.

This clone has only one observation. The DNA for the CDR3 is TGTGCCAGCAGCAGAGTAGGGGGTGAGCAGTTCTTC. Protein product: CASSRVGGEQFF. The genes are TRBV5-6 and TRBJ2-1, with D possibly being TRBD1 (6 bases). The germline V and J ends were trimmed by 4 bases and 9 bases, with 11 bases remaining between them. Germline CDR1 SGHDT, CDR2 YYEEEE. The length of the CDR3 is 12 residues.

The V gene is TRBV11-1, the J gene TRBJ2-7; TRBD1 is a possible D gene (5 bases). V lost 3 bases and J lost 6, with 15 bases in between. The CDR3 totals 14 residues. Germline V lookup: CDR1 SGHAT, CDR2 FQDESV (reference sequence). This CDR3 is CASSFQGALAEQYF. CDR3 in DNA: TGTGCCAGCAGCTTTCAGGGCGCTCTTGCCGAGCAGTACTTC.

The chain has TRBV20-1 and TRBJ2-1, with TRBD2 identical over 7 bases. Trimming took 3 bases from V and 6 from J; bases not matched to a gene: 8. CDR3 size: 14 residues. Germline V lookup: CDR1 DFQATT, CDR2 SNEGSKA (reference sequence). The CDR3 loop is CSASSGYRVNEQFF. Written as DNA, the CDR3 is TGCAGTGCTAGTAGCGGGTATAGGGTCAATGAGCAGTTCTTC.

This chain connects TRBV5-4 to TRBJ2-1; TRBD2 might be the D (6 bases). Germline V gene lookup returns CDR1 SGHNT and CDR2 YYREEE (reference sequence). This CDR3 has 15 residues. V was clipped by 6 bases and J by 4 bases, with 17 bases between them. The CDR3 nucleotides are TGTGCCAGCATATCCGCGGGATCACCTTACAATGAGCAGTTCTTC. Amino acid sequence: CASISAGSPYNEQFF.

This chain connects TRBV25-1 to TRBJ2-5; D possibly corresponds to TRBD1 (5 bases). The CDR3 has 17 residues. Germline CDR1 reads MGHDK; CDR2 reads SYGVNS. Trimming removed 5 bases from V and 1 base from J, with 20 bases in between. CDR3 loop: CASSRHGPGQGQETQYF. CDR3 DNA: TGTGCCAGCAGTCGGCATGGTCCAGGGCAGGGCCAAGAGACCCAGTACTTC.

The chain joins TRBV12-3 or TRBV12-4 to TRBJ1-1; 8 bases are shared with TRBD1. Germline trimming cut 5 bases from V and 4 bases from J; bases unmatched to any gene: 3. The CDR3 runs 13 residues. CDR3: CASSQGATTEAFF. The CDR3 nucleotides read TGTGCCAGCAGTCAGGGGGCGACCACTGAAGCTTTCTTT.

CDR3 coding DNA: TGTGCCAGCAAAGACTTGACCTACGAGCAGTACTTC. Protein: CASKDLTYEQYF. The chain joins TRBV6-6 to TRBJ2-7; D remains ambiguous. Germline CDR1 is MNHNY and CDR2 is SVGAGI (reference sequence). Deletions cut 7 bases from V and 2 bases from J, with 9 bases between. There are 12 residues in the CDR3.